These 32 T cell receptor beta chains originate from one sample sequenced in a study of blood T cell repertoires in COVID-19 (dated by TCRdb to the early 2020s). To prepare the library, the immunoSEQ multiplex PCR assay was applied. TCRdb took this table from immuneACCESS and kept in-frame rearrangements with V and J called. Such tables lack part of the clones; where checked against another copy, unresolved V genes explain under half of the gap, and the rest is unexplained. The sample contains 140,000 to 150,000 clones, roughly four fifths of them found a single time. Jointly, the top ten make up about 15% of the sample. The sequencing input was peripheral blood. Receptors originate from a human donor with acute or convalescent COVID-19. The donor label of this sample is uncertain.

The rearrangement uses TRBV7-2 and TRBJ2-7, with TRBD2 identical over 10 bases. There are 15 residues in the CDR3. Trimming at V came to 4 bases and at J to 4 bases, leaving 7 bases not matched to a gene. Germline V lookup: CDR1 SGHTA, CDR2 FQGNSA. The CDR3 protein is CASSSAGGKGYEQYF. For the CDR3, the DNA is TGTGCCAGCAGCTCAGCGGGGGGGAAGGGGTACGAGCAGTACTTC.

The chain combines TRBV29-1 with TRBJ1-3, with TRBD1 identical over 7 bases. V lost 5 bases to trimming and J lost 4 bases; unmatched junction nucleotides: 2. CDR3 length: 12 amino acids. CDR1 is SQVTM, CDR2 ANQGSEA, per germline. The chain's CDR3 is CSVRGLGNTIYF. CDR3 sequence (DNA): TGCAGCGTTAGGGGGCTGGGAAACACCATATATTTT.

This chain links TRBV5-5 with TRBJ1-1; D remains unclear. V gave up 0 bases and J gave up 1 base, with 7 bases separating them. Germline values: CDR1 SGHKS, CDR2 YYEKEE (reference sequence). The CDR3 covers 14 residues. CDR3 sequence reads: CASSLGSGNTEAFF. DNA of the CDR3: TGTGCCAGCAGCTTGGGATCAGGGAACACTGAAGCTTTCTTT.

The chain joins TRBV19 to TRBJ1-1, with no clear D. The CDR3 covers 13 residues. Trimming shortened V by 5 bases and J by 2 bases, and 9 bases separated the two germline ends. Germline-derived CDR1 and CDR2 are LNHDA and SQIVND (reference sequence). CDR3 DNA sequence: TGTGCCAGTAGTTCGGGTCGAAACACTGAAGCTTTCTTT. Translated: CASSSGRNTEAFF.

This clone was recorded at least ten times. The rearrangement links TRBV7-9 to TRBJ2-7; TRBD2 might be the D (7 bases). There are 17 residues in the CDR3. Germline V gene data show CDR1 as SEHNR and CDR2 as FQNEAQ (reference sequence). V lost 5 bases and J lost 4, with 24 bases in between. DNA for the CDR3: TGTGCCAGCAGCCGAGGAGGCGGGGGCTCTTTTTCTTACGAGCAGTACTTC. Translating it yields CASSRGGGGSFSYEQYF.

The rearrangement joins TRBV9 to TRBJ1-4, with D perhaps TRBD1 (6 bases). The CDR3 length is 15 residues. Germline V lookup: CDR1 SGDLS, CDR2 YYNGEE. The V end was cut by 3 bases, the J end by 7 bases, with 16 bases between. CDR3 bases: TGTGCCAGCAGCGCCGGACAGATATGGGGTGAAAAACTGTTTTTT. The encoded protein is CASSAGQIWGEKLFF. Full variable domain (missing parts from reference TRBV9 and TRBJ1-4): DSGVTQTPKHLITATGQRVTLRCSPRSGDLSVYWYQQSLDQGLQFLIQYYNGEERAKGNILERFSAQQFPDLHSELNLSSLELGDSALYFCASSAGQIWGEKLFFGSGTQLSVL.

The chain combines TRBV7-9 with TRBJ1-2, with 11 bases matching TRBD1. Germline lookup yields CDR1 SEHNR and CDR2 FQNEAQ (reference sequence). The CDR3 covers 15 residues. With V trimmed by 1 base and J by 8 bases, 6 bases remained unmatched. This CDR3 reads CASSLGGQGAPGYTF. CDR3 DNA sequence: TGTGCCAGCAGCTTAGGTGGACAGGGGGCGCCGGGCTACACCTTC.

The V and J genes are TRBV6-5 and TRBJ1-1, with 9 nucleotides matching TRBD1. J gave up 4 bases and V 6 bases, and 9 bases lay outside the gene matches. CDR3 size: 15 residues. In germline, CDR1 is MNHEY, CDR2 SVGAGI. The CDR3 loop is CASRDGGTGPTEAFF. The DNA of the CDR3 is TGTGCCAGCAGAGATGGGGGGACAGGGCCCACTGAAGCTTTCTTT.

This clone was recorded many times. V usage is TRBV5-1 and J usage is TRBJ1-1, with 10 bases lining up with TRBD1. Germline assignment: CDR1 SGHRS and CDR2 YFSETQ. This CDR3 has 15 residues. V trimming: 5 bases; J trimming: 4 bases; junction bases outside the gene matches: 8. The CDR3 sequence is CASSRGQGDSTEAFF. The CDR3 region has the DNA TGCGCCAGCAGTCGAGGACAGGGGGATTCCACTGAAGCTTTCTTT.

This clone has more than one count but fewer than ten. This chain joins TRBV5-1 and TRBJ1-3; a possible D gene is TRBD1 (6 bases). Germline V gene sequence: CDR1 SGHRS, CDR2 YFSETQ. This CDR3 has 15 amino acids. V lost 1 base to trimming and J lost 2 bases, with 10 bases between them. DNA of the CDR3: TGCGCCAGCAGCTTGTCGGCAGGGGCTGGAAACACCATATATTTT. Protein sequence: CASSLSAGAGNTIYF.

CDR3 DNA: TGTGCCAGCAGGGAACGGGACTCCCCTAATGAAAAACTGTTTTTT. Protein sequence: CASRERDSPNEKLFF. The chain carries TRBV2 and TRBJ1-4; D might be TRBD1 (5 bases). V lost 6 bases, J lost 3 bases, and 14 bases lay in between. Germline V CDR1 and CDR2: SNHLY, FYNNEI. The CDR3 length is 15 residues.

The V and J genes are TRBV5-1 and TRBJ1-2; TRBD1 agrees at 7 bases. CDR1 and CDR2 from the germline V gene are SGHRS and YFSETQ. The CDR3 runs to 14 residues. V shed 3 bases and J 2 bases; nucleotides not matched to a gene: 4. This CDR3 is CASSSKTGNYGYTF. The CDR3 coding sequence is TGCGCCAGCAGCTCCAAGACAGGGAACTATGGCTACACCTTC.

J is TRBJ2-7 and V is TRBV11-1; D might be TRBD1 (5 bases). Germline assignment: CDR1 SGHAT and CDR2 FQDESV (reference sequence). The length of the CDR3 is 15 residues. Trimming left V 4 bases short and J 4 bases short, with 17 bases between. In DNA form, the CDR3 reads TGTGCCAGCAGCTCATTTCCACAGGTCCCGTACGAGCAGTACTTC. It encodes CASSSFPQVPYEQYF.

V is TRBV3-1 (or the pseudogene TRBV3-2) and J is TRBJ1-1; no reliable D call. Per the germline V gene, CDR1 is LGHDT and CDR2 is YNNKEL (reference sequence). This CDR3 comprises 12 residues. Trimming removed 5 bases from V and 5 bases from J, with 9 bases in between. CDR3 DNA sequence: TGTGCCAGCAGCAGGAGGGCGACTGAAGCTTTCTTT. This sequence encodes CASSRRATEAFF.

J is TRBJ1-1 and V is TRBV19; weak D call: TRBD1 (6 bases). Trimming removed 3 bases from V and 7 bases from J, with 15 bases in between. The germline CDR1 and CDR2 sequences are LNHDA and SQIVND (reference sequence). The CDR3 extends over 14 amino acids. The CDR3 coding sequence is TGTGCCAGTAGTATTGACAGGCAAGCGGTTGAAGCTTTCTTT. Translating it yields CASSIDRQAVEAFF.

This chain connects TRBV7-3 to TRBJ1-1; D unresolved. The length of the CDR3 is 14 residues. Germline V gene sequence: CDR1 SGHTA, CDR2 FQGTGA. V shed 2 bases and J shed 6 bases, with 13 bases lying between them. The CDR3 DNA follows: TGTGCCAGCAGCTTAGACTCTCTCTCACCTGAAGCTTTCTTT. Residues: CASSLDSLSPEAFF.

The chain employs TRBV12-5 and TRBJ2-5; 7 bases align to TRBD1. The CDR3 extends over 13 amino acids. V shed 4 bases, J shed 5 bases, and the junction held 4 bases outside the gene matches. Germline CDR1 LGHNT, CDR2 FRNRAP. This CDR3 reads CASGSTGWETQYF. CDR3 coding DNA: TGTGCTAGTGGTTCGACAGGGTGGGAGACCCAGTACTTC.

The J gene is TRBJ1-2, the V gene TRBV19; TRBD1 might be the D (6 bases). Germline V gene data show CDR1 as LNHDA and CDR2 as SQIVND (reference sequence). This CDR3 contains 14 residues. V was trimmed by 7 bases and J by 3 bases, leaving 15 bases between them. For the CDR3, the DNA is TGTGCCAGTATGGACCTAGGGGGGGACTATGGCTACACCTTC. Its translation: CASMDLGGDYGYTF.

J is TRBJ1-2 and V is TRBV25-1; D is unresolved. V was trimmed by 1 base and J by 0 bases, leaving 18 bases between them. The germline gives CDR1 MGHDK, CDR2 SYGVNS. The CDR3 has 18 amino acids. Written as DNA, the CDR3 is TGTGCCAGCAGTGAATGTCGGAGGGAGCAGTACCCTAACTATGGCTACACCTTC. Its translation is CASSECRREQYPNYGYTF.

CDR3: CASSQEGVDRVLGEAFF. CDR3 DNA sequence: TGCGCCAGCAGCCAAGAGGGGGTAGACAGGGTCCTTGGTGAAGCTTTCTTT. This chain joins TRBV4-3 and TRBJ1-1, with 7 bases that match TRBD1. This CDR3 has 17 amino acids. The J segment lost 7 bases and the V segment lost 0 bases, leaving 14 bases of the junction unmatched. The germline V gene has CDR1 LGHNA and CDR2 YSLEER.

For the CDR3, the DNA is TGTGCCAGCAGTTACTTGGCGACAGGGACTCCGTACGAGCAGTACTTC. Its protein product is CASSYLATGTPYEQYF. The chain combines TRBV6-5 with TRBJ2-7; tentative D call: TRBD1 (7 bases). Trimming shortened V by 1 base and J by 4 bases, and 17 bases separated the two germline ends. In germline, CDR1 is MNHEY, CDR2 SVGAGI. This CDR3 region has 16 residues.

This chain uses TRBV19 with TRBJ2-2, with 7 positions matching TRBD1. The germline CDR1 and CDR2 sequences are LNHDA and SQIVND (reference sequence). The length of the CDR3 is 15 residues. Trimming removed 2 bases from V and 5 bases from J; junction bases left unmatched: 5. In DNA form, the CDR3 reads TGTGCCAGTAGTATATCTTCGACAGGGACCGGGGAGCTGTTTTTT. Amino acids: CASSISSTGTGELFF.

The chain couples TRBV3-1 (or the pseudogene TRBV3-2) to TRBJ1-1, with 11 bases that match TRBD1. Germline V CDR1 and CDR2: LGHDT, YNNKEL (reference sequence). V was clipped by 6 bases and J by 1 base; unmatched bases: 4. The CDR3 is 15 residues long. The CDR3 spells CASRSGTGGNTEAFF. The CDR3 nucleotides are TGTGCCAGCAGGTCCGGGACAGGGGGGAACACTGAAGCTTTCTTT.

This chain links TRBV21-1 with TRBJ2-1; TRBD2 was called by the table and not checked on the DNA. TRBV21-1 is a recognized pseudogene. The CDR3 is 18 amino acids. CDR3 bases: TGTGCCAGCATCAGATACCCTAGCGGGGGGTATTCCTACAATGAGCAGTTCTTC. Translation: CASIRYPSGGYSYNEQFF.

CDR3 residues: CASRMTGLGEKLFF. CDR3 DNA: TGTGCCAGCAGAATGACAGGGCTAGGTGAAAAACTGTTTTTT. This chain links TRBV27 with TRBJ1-4; 7 nucleotides align to TRBD1. J was trimmed by 7 bases and V by 6 bases; bases with no gene match: 8. The CDR3 totals 14 residues. Per germline, CDR1 MNHEY and CDR2 SMNVEV (reference sequence).

The V and J genes are TRBV5-5 and TRBJ1-1, with D maybe TRBD1 (5 bases). Germline CDR1 reads SGHKS; CDR2 reads YYEKEE (reference sequence). V shed 4 bases and J shed 1 base, with 20 bases lying between them. The CDR3 runs 17 residues. The CDR3 DNA reads as TGTGCCAGCAGCGTGCTCCCTTTGACAGCTCAGAACACTGAAGCTTTCTTT. This translates into CASSVLPLTAQNTEAFF. The complete variable domain, with remaining parts taken from reference TRBV5-5 and TRBJ1-1, reads DAGVTQSPTHLIKTRGQQVTLRCSPISGHKSVSWYQQVLGQGPQFIFQYYEKEERGRGNFPDRFSARQFPNYSSELNVNALLLGDSALYLCASSVLPLTAQNTEAFFGQGTRLTVV.

This clone showed up just a few times. V and J are TRBV29-1 and TRBJ1-1; tentatively, D is TRBD1 (5 bases). Trimming stripped 6 bases from V and 3 bases from J, with 11 bases between. CDR1 SQVTM and CDR2 ANQGSEA come from the germline V gene. This CDR3 has 12 residues. The CDR3 bases are TGCAGCGTCCGGGGGGTTGACACTGAAGCTTTCTTT. This gives the protein CSVRGVDTEAFF. Using reference TRBV29-1 and TRBJ1-1 for the parts outside the CDR3, the full variable domain is SAVISQKPSRDICQRGTSLTIQCQVDSQVTMMFWYRQQPGQSLTLIATANQGSEATYESGFVIDKFPISRPNLTFSTLTVSNMSPEDSSIYLCSVRGVDTEAFFGQGTRLTVV.

This chain uses TRBV30 with TRBJ2-7; maybe TRBD1 (5 bases). The germline V and J ends were trimmed by 0 bases and 2 bases, with 11 bases remaining between them. Looked up from germline, CDR1 is GTSNPN and CDR2 is SVGIG (reference sequence). This CDR3 has 14 amino acids. CDR3 sequence reads: CAWSVGKGTYEQYF. The CDR3 nucleotides read TGTGCCTGGAGTGTAGGGAAGGGGACCTACGAGCAGTACTTC. The variable domain in full, completed from reference TRBV30 and TRBJ2-7, reads SQTIHQWPATLVQPVGSPLSLECTVEGTSNPNLYWYRQAAGRGLQLLFYSVGIGQISSEVPQNLSASRPQDRQFILSSKKLLLSDSGFYLCAWSVGKGTYEQYFGPGTRLTVT.

This clone came up a few times. The gene calls are TRBV5-1 and TRBJ2-3, with 10 bases fitting TRBD2. CDR1 is SGHRS and CDR2 is YFSETQ in the germline V gene. The length of the CDR3 is 17 residues. With V trimmed by 0 bases and J by 1 base, 5 bases remained unmatched. The CDR3 sequence is CASSLGPLAGGTDTQYF. The CDR3 DNA reads as TGCGCCAGCAGCTTGGGACCCCTAGCGGGGGGCACAGATACGCAGTATTTT. Drawing the rest from reference TRBV5-1 and TRBJ2-3, the complete variable domain is KAGVTQTPRYLIKTRGQQVTLSCSPISGHRSVSWYQQTPGQGLQFLFEYFSETQRNKGNFPGRFSGRQFSNSRSEMNVSTLELGDSALYLCASSLGPLAGGTDTQYFGPGTRLTVL.

The J gene is TRBJ1-3, the V gene TRBV10-1; possible D gene TRBD1, 6 bases. The ends were cut back, 2 bases at V and 4 bases at J, with 9 bases in the middle. CDR1 and CDR2 (germline): WNHNN, SYGVQD (reference sequence). This CDR3 contains 14 residues. As DNA, the CDR3 is TGCGCCAGCAGTGAGACAGGGAACGGAAACACCATATATTTT. It codes for CASSETGNGNTIYF.

The chain employs TRBV6-5 and TRBJ1-2; no clear D gene. CDR3 length: 15 amino acids. Per germline, CDR1 MNHEY and CDR2 SVGAGI. The V end was cut by 5 bases, the J end by 2 bases, with 15 bases between. The CDR3 here is CASSPFGRGNYGYTF. CDR3 nucleotides: TGTGCCAGCAGTCCCTTTGGACGGGGAAACTATGGCTACACCTTC.

V and J are TRBV19 and TRBJ1-1, with 7 bases matching TRBD1. The CDR3 spans 16 residues. Germline assignment: CDR1 LNHDA and CDR2 SQIVND (reference sequence). With 6 bases clipped from V and 0 bases from J, the junction kept 10 bases outside the gene matches. This chain's CDR3 is CASRRQGLLMNTEAFF. CDR3 nucleotides: TGTGCCAGTAGGCGACAGGGATTACTTATGAACACTGAAGCTTTCTTT. Variable domain in full (rest from reference TRBV19 and TRBJ1-1): DGGITQSPKYLFRKEGQNVTLSCEQNLNHDAMYWYRQDPGQGLRLIYYSQIVNDFQKGDIAEGYSVSREKKESFPLTVTSAQKNPTAFYLCASRRQGLLMNTEAFFGQGTRLTVV.